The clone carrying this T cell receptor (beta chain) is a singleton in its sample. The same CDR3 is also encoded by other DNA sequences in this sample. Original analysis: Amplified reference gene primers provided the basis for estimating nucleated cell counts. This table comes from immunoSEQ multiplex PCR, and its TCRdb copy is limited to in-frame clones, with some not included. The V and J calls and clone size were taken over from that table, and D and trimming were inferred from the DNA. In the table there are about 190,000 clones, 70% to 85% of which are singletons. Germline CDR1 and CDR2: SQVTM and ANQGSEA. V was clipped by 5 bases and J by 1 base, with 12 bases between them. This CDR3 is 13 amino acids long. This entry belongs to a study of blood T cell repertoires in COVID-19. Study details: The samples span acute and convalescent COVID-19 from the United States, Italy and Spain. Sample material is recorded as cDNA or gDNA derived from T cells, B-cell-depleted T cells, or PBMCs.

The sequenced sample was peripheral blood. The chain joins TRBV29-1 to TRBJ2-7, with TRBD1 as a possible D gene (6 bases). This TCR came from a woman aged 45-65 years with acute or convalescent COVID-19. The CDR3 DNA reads TGCAGCGTTCCAGGGGCATCGTCCTACGAGCAGTACTTC. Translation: CSVPGASSYEQYF.